The 8 T cell receptor beta chains below were found in one sample sequenced in a study of OX40 agonist ivuxolimab in advanced cancers. Data came from immunoSEQ multiplex PCR; TCRdb stores just in-frame clones and leaves some out. This table holds tens of thousands of clones, 70% to 90% found once. The sample was CD4+ or CD8+ T cells sorted from blood, taken in a trial of the OX40 agonist ivuxolimab. The receptor set was obtained from an adult with an advanced solid tumor such as melanoma, head and neck, liver or kidney cancer.

The chain links TRBV28 to TRBJ2-5; 10 positions match TRBD2. The trim removed 5 bases at V and 2 bases at J, leaving 2 bases unmatched. Germline CDR1 and CDR2: MDHEN and SYDVKM. This CDR3 comprises 14 residues. This CDR3 is CASSVAGGQETQYF. Here the CDR3 DNA reads TGTGCCAGCAGTGTAGCGGGGGGACAAGAGACCCAGTACTTC.

The gene calls are TRBV18 and TRBJ2-3; weak D call: TRBD1 (6 bases). Trimming took off 3 bases at V and 1 base at J, with 14 bases between the two ends. Germline V gene data show CDR1 as KGHSH and CDR2 as LQKENI. This CDR3 is 16 amino acids long. In DNA form, the CDR3 reads TGTGCCAGCTCACCGAGTCAGGGGATAGGCACAGATACGCAGTATTTT. It specifies CASSPSQGIGTDTQYF. Complete variable domain (other parts from reference TRBV18 and TRBJ2-3): NAGVMQNPRHLVRRRGQEARLRCSPMKGHSHVYWYRQLPEEGLKFMVYLQKENIIDESGMPKERFSAEFPKEGPSILRIQQVVRGDSAAYFCASSPSQGIGTDTQYFGPGTRLTVL.

The J gene is TRBJ2-2, the V gene TRBV5-6; 9 bases fit TRBD1. From germline, CDR1 is SGHDT and CDR2 YYEEEE. Trimming removed 4 bases from V and 3 bases from J; junction bases left unmatched: 4. The CDR3 has 15 residues. Written as DNA, the CDR3 is TGTGCCAGCAGCCGATGGACAGGGGACACCGGGGAGCTGTTTTTT. This encodes CASSRWTGDTGELFF. The full variable domain, completed using reference TRBV5-6 and TRBJ2-2, is DAGVTQSPTHLIKTRGQQVTLRCSPKSGHDTVSWYQQALGQGPQFIFQYYEEEERQRGNFPDRFSGHQFPNYSSELNVNALLLGDSALYLCASSRWTGDTGELFFGEGSRLTVL.

The V and J genes are TRBV19 and TRBJ2-1, with TRBD2 matching 10 bases. Germline CDR1 LNHDA, CDR2 SQIVND (reference sequence). With V trimmed by 2 bases and J by 8 bases, 3 bases remained unmatched. CDR3 size: 14 residues. The CDR3 sequence is CASSILAGEYEQFF. In DNA, the CDR3 is TGTGCCAGTAGTATACTAGCGGGAGAGTATGAGCAGTTCTTC.

The chain recombines TRBV7-9 with TRBJ2-1; the D gene is possibly TRBD2 (5 bases). The CDR3 is 18 amino acids. CDR1 is SEHNR and CDR2 is FQNEAQ in the germline V gene (reference sequence). V lost 3 bases and J 4 bases, leaving 22 bases between the germline ends. CDR3 loop: CASSFYVGRAGPYNEQFF. The CDR3 nucleotides read TGTGCCAGCAGCTTTTATGTTGGACGGGCGGGTCCTTACAATGAGCAGTTCTTC.

This rearrangement joins TRBV6-6 to TRBJ1-3; TRBD1 might be the D (5 bases). The length of the CDR3 is 15 residues. Looked up from germline, CDR1 is MNHNY and CDR2 is SVGAGI (reference sequence). Trimming stripped 1 base from V and 0 bases from J, with 7 bases between. This chain's CDR3 is CASSYWGRSGNTIYF. The DNA for the CDR3 is TGTGCCAGCAGTTACTGGGGCCGCTCTGGAAACACCATATATTTT.

This clone was detected a few times. This chain uses TRBV5-1 with TRBJ1-1, with D perhaps matching TRBD1 (5 bases). V was shortened by 7 bases and J by 1 base, with 14 bases between the two germline ends. Looked up from germline, CDR1 is SGHRS and CDR2 is YFSETQ. The CDR3 has 14 amino acids. Written as DNA, the CDR3 is TGCGCCAGCGGCCTGGGGCAGGGGAACACTGAAGCTTTCTTT. It specifies CASGLGQGNTEAFF.

This chain uses TRBV6-6 with TRBJ1-2; D is unclear. This CDR3 region has 12 residues. The V gene lost 6 bases and the J gene lost 4 bases, with 9 bases spanning the gap. The V gene's germline CDR1 is MNHNY and CDR2 SVGAGI (reference sequence). This CDR3 is CASSSGVYGYTF. The CDR3 DNA reads TGTGCCAGCAGCTCCGGGGTCTATGGCTACACCTTC.